Listed below are T cell receptor beta chains from one sample, sequenced in a study of patients and donors after allogeneic stem cell transplantation. TCRdb called the RT-PCR reads again in MiXCR, with one record for every CDR3 protein. This sample has about 87,000 distinct CDR3 sequences, with approximately 5.2% found just once. What was sequenced was blood, either unsorted or a sorted T cell fraction (not recorded which). All receptors come from a human donor who was either an allogeneic HSCT recipient or a stem cell or donor lymphocyte infusion donor (not recorded which). It is not recorded whose cells these are; they may come from a transplant donor. Both conserved end residues are part of each CDR3. Fields, in order: J gene, clone size, D gene, V gene, CDR3 DNA, CDR3 protein. A D gene is named only where the DNA matches it firmly. Size tells how often a clone was seen (once, few, many) or the class of an expanded clone, and some rows leave it out.

>TRBJ1-1|many|.|TRBV6-1
TGTGCCAGCAGCACCGTGCGGGTAGAAAACACTGAAGCTTTCTTT
CASSTVRVENTEAFF
>TRBJ2-5|large|TRBD2|TRBV20-1
TGCAGTGCGGTTGGACTAGCGGGGACTCAAGAGACCCAGTACTTC
CSAVGLAGTQETQYF
>TRBJ1-2|few|TRBD1|TRBV7-9
TGTGCCAGCAGCACCACGACAGGGGTGGGTGGCTACACCTTC
CASSTTTGVGGYTF
>TRBJ1-6|.|TRBD1|TRBV20-1
TGCAGTGCTAGAGATATTGGCAGGGGGCTCCCCTCACCCCTCCACTTT
CSARDIGRGLPSPLHF
>TRBJ2-3|many|.|TRBV4-1
TGCGCCAGCAGCCAGCACCCCGAGGGGAGGCCAAGCACAGATACGCAGTATTTT
CASSQHPEGRPSTDTQYF
>TRBJ2-3|many|.|TRBV9
TGTGCCAGCAGTCCTTACGACGGAACACTCACAGATACGCAGTATTTT
CASSPYDGTLTDTQYF
>TRBJ2-1|.|TRBD1|TRBV19
TGTGCCAGTAGTAAGGGACAGGGGCGTTCGGGAGAGCAGTTCTTC
CASSKGQGRSGEQFF
>TRBJ1-2|few|TRBD1|TRBV7-3
TGTGCCAGCAGCTTATCGGCGGGACAGGGGCGCTATGGCTACACCTTC
CASSLSAGQGRYGYTF
>TRBJ2-7|many|TRBD1|TRBV5-8
TGTGCCAGCCGGACAGGGGTGGGCCTATACGAGCAGTACTTC
CASRTGVGLYEQYF
>TRBJ1-2|many|.|TRBV19
TGTGCCAGTTTTGACAGGAATAACTATGGCTACACCTTC
CASFDRNNYGYTF
>TRBJ1-1|many|.|TRBV11-2
TGTGCCAGCAGCCCGAGGGGGGGGGCCCCGAACACTGAAGCTTTCTTT
CASSPRGGAPNTEAFF
>TRBJ2-3|many|.|TRBV20-1
TGCAGTGCTCCGCCCTCCCTTGGGGGCGGCACAGATACGCAGTATTTT
CSAPPSLGGGTDTQYF
>TRBJ2-3|many|.|TRBV7-3
TGTGCCAGCAGCTTCCAAATGCAAGATACGCAGTATTTT
CASSFQMQDTQYF
>TRBJ2-1|many|TRBD1|TRBV12-3/TRBV12-4
TGTGCCAGCAGCCAAGGACAGGGTTTCGATGAGCAGTTCTTC
CASSQGQGFDEQFF
>TRBJ1-6|many|.|TRBV6-2/TRBV6-3
TGTGCCAGCAGTTACGGGGGTACGGGCAATTCACCCCTCCACTTT
CASSYGGTGNSPLHF
>TRBJ2-1|few|TRBD2|TRBV28
TGTGCCAGCAGTTTGACAAGAATGACTAGCGGGAGGTGGGGTGAGCAGTTCTTC
CASSLTRMTSGRWGEQFF
>TRBJ2-3|many|TRBD1|TRBV6-1
TGTGCCAGCAGCCGGGACAGGGGAGGAGATACGCAGTATTTT
CASSRDRGGDTQYF
>TRBJ1-2|many|.|TRBV3-1
TGTGCCAGCAGACCCGACAGCGACCCGTGGGCTAACTATGGCTACACCTTC
CASRPDSDPWANYGYTF
>TRBJ2-7|many|TRBD2|TRBV29-1
TGCAGCGTTGGGAGTTTACTAGCGGGATTAAACGAGCAGTACTTC
CSVGSLLAGLNEQYF
>TRBJ2-1|many|TRBD2|TRBV7-9
TGTGCCAGCAGCCCGGGACTAGCGGATTTGCGTGAGCAGTTCTTC
CASSPGLADLREQFF
>TRBJ2-3|many|.|TRBV3-1
TGTGCCAGCAGCCTACTAAGTTTAAGGGGTAAAGATACGCAGTATTTT
CASSLLSLRGKDTQYF
>TRBJ1-2|many|.|TRBV20-1
TGCATTCCCAACGAGGGATCGGATGGCTACACCTTC
CIPNEGSDGYTF
>TRBJ1-6|few|TRBD1|TRBV20-1
TGCAGTGCTAGAGAACCGGGACAGGGAAGCTCTGTAATTAGTACCTATAATTCACCCCTCCACTTT
CSAREPGQGSSVISTYNSPLHF
>TRBJ2-1|.|TRBD2|TRBV20-1
TGCAGTGCTAGAGGGAGCGGGAGGGCCTACAATGAGCAGTTCTTC
CSARGSGRAYNEQFF
>TRBJ2-2|many|TRBD2|TRBV6-1
TGTGCCAGCAGACGGAGCGGGGGGTCGAACACCGGGGAGCTGTTTTTT
CASRRSGGSNTGELFF
>TRBJ2-3|.|.|TRBV3-1
TGTGCCAGCAGCCAAGATGGAACAGATACGCAGTATTTT
CASSQDGTDTQYF
>TRBJ2-5|many|TRBD2|TRBV20-1
TGCAGTGCTAGAAAGCTAGCGGGAGTTGGGGAGACCCAGTACTTC
CSARKLAGVGETQYF
>TRBJ1-5|many|.|TRBV28
TGTGCCAGCAGTTTATGGGTTGTAAATCAGCCCCAGCATTTT
CASSLWVVNQPQHF